This entry features one T cell receptor (beta chain) sequence. Its target is not known. The sample is drawn from a study of post-analysis software for immune sequencing data. Overall study context: Relapsing-remitting, secondary progressive and progressive-relapsing forms made up the multiple sclerosis disease courses. Overall study findings and caveats: Analysis by F measure revealed that same-batch samples clustered strongly together. Controls showed lower frequencies than patients for a handful of TRBV segments, and TRBV5-6, TRBV5-1 and TRBV20-1 were among these. The normalized Chao1 diversity of multiple sclerosis patients was significantly lower than that of controls.

Prepared TCR beta cDNA libraries contained unique molecular identifiers. The T cell input of roughly 0.95 to 10 million gave 400,000 to 500,000 cDNA molecules. Via MiXCR, TCRdb re-called the PCR reads, giving one row per CDR3 protein. The sample includes 800,000 to 950,000 distinct CDR3 sequences, about 57% seen only once; the top ten take about 4.8%. The CDR3 totals 16 residues. After removal of 6 bases from V and 5 bases from J, the junction contained 12 bases not matched to a gene. Germline V gene data show CDR1 as MGHRA and CDR2 as YSYEKL. The chain uses TRBV4-1 and TRBJ2-5, with TRBD2 matching over 10 bases. Sequences were obtained from blood. This TCR was sampled from a girl under 18 with multiple sclerosis. The chain's CDR3 is CASRKSSGGAGETQYF. The CDR3, as DNA: TGCGCCAGCAGGAAGTCTAGCGGGGGTGCGGGGGAGACCCAGTACTTC.